Each of the 9 T cell receptor beta chains below was sequenced from the same sample in a study of T-cell memory formation after mild COVID-19. TCRdb re-analysed the 5' RACE reads in MiXCR, keeping a single row per CDR3 protein. Counted here are 550,000 to 700,000 distinct CDR3 sequences, roughly a sixth occurring once; the ten biggest clones make up 8.1%. What was sequenced was PBMCs or a T cell subset sorted from them (not recorded which). These receptors all come from an adult woman who had mild COVID-19 (a few samples of this study predate the infection). Cell type and time point are not known.

The J gene is TRBJ1-2, the V gene TRBV4-1, with TRBD1 as a possible D gene (5 bases). With 1 base removed from V and 4 bases from J, the gap between germline ends came to 13 bases. CDR1 and CDR2 (germline): MGHRA, YSYEKL. The CDR3 spans 15 residues. As DNA, the CDR3 is TGCGCCAGCAGCCAAGTGACAGACAGTTCCTATGGCTACACCTTC. This gives the protein CASSQVTDSSYGYTF.

The genes are TRBV7-2 and TRBJ2-3; 13 bases align to TRBD2. Per germline, CDR1 SGHTA and CDR2 FQGNSA. The CDR3 consists of 19 residues. V was clipped by 2 bases and J by 2 bases; unmatched bases: 10. The CDR3 protein is CASSLPLAGGPHPTDTQYF. CDR3 DNA sequence: TGTGCCAGCAGCTTACCACTAGCGGGAGGGCCCCACCCCACAGATACGCAGTATTTT.

The CDR3 is CASSPIRANYGYTF. The DNA for the CDR3 is TGTGCCAGCTCACCGATTCGGGCTAACTATGGCTACACCTTC. The V call is TRBV12-3 or TRBV12-4, the J call TRBJ1-2; D is uncertain. The CDR3 totals 14 residues. The ends were cut back, 8 bases at V and 0 bases at J, with 13 bases in the middle.

The V gene is TRBV5-6, the J gene TRBJ1-6, with D perhaps matching TRBD1 (5 bases). Between the trimmed V and J ends, which lost 1 base and 0 bases, there was a span of 14 bases. Germline V gene sequence: CDR1 SGHDT, CDR2 YYEEEE. The CDR3 length is 18 residues. Here the CDR3 DNA reads TGTGCCAGCAGCTTGATTCTACAGGCCAGCTCCTATAATTCACCCCTCCACTTT. Its translation: CASSLILQASSYNSPLHF.

This clonotype was counted only a few times. The chain recombines TRBV7-2 with TRBJ2-6; the match to TRBD1 covers 7 bases. In germline, CDR1 is SGHTA, CDR2 FQGNSA. The CDR3 loop spans 16 amino acids. The V and J ends lost 6 bases and 4 bases, in that order; junction bases with no gene match: 9. The CDR3: CASRRQGPKGANVLTF. CDR3 DNA sequence: TGTGCCAGCAGGAGACAGGGACCTAAGGGGGCCAACGTCCTGACTTTC.

This clonotype has more than one count but fewer than ten. The chain couples TRBV3-1 to TRBJ2-5, with 7 bases that match TRBD2. V shed 4 bases and J 6 bases; nucleotides not matched to a gene: 8. Germline V gene data show CDR1 as LGHDT and CDR2 as YNNKEL (reference sequence). The CDR3 has 14 residues. The CDR3: CASSPRDYGQTQYF. As DNA, the CDR3 is TGTGCCAGCAGCCCCCGGGACTATGGTCAGACCCAGTACTTC.

This clonotype showed up just a few times. The chain joins TRBV30 to TRBJ2-1, with 7 bases identical to TRBD2. CDR1 and CDR2 from the germline V gene are GTSNPN and SVGIG (reference sequence). CDR3 length: 13 amino acids. Germline trimming cut 4 bases from V and 5 bases from J; bases unmatched to any gene: 5. CDR3 amino acids: CAWKRGSHNEQFF. DNA of the CDR3: TGTGCCTGGAAACGCGGGAGCCACAATGAGCAGTTCTTC.

About this clonotype: Given the absence of the conserved phenylalanine or tryptophan at the CDR3 end, a read error is likely. The V and J genes are TRBV3-1 and TRBJ2-7, with D perhaps matching TRBD1 or TRBD2 (5 bases each). Germline V gene lookup returns CDR1 LGHDT and CDR2 YNNKEL (reference sequence). The CDR3 runs 15 residues. V shed 6 bases and J shed 1 base, with 16 bases lying between them. CDR3 DNA: TGTGCCAGCAGTCTTGGGACGTCGGGTTCCTACGAGCAGTACTTA. Encoded protein: CASSLGTSGSYEQYL.

V and J are TRBV20-1 and TRBJ2-5; no clear D gene. The germline V gene has CDR1 DFQATT and CDR2 SNEGSKA (reference sequence). This CDR3 has 16 amino acids. V lost 4 bases and J lost 2, with 20 bases in between. The CDR3 here is CSATRYPSGRQETQYF. Written as DNA, the CDR3 is TGCAGTGCTACCCGCTACCCCTCGGGCAGACAAGAGACCCAGTACTTC.